These T cell receptor beta chains were read from a single sample in a study of monozygotic twins with inflammatory bowel disease. After re-calling the 5' RACE reads, TCRdb lists one entry per CDR3 protein, DNA absent. This sample's table has tens of thousands of distinct CDR3 sequences. What was sequenced was blood. The receptors here all came from a human donor with ulcerative colitis or Crohn's disease, or a healthy co-twin of an affected twin (not recorded which). Both conserved end residues are part of each CDR3.

V gene	J gene	CDR3 length	CDR3 protein
TRBV19	TRBJ2-5	14	CASSIGLIGKTQYF
TRBV11-2	TRBJ2-7	14	CASSLVAGGGEQYF
TRBV20-1	TRBJ1-1	13	CSALGERGTEAFF
TRBV7-2	TRBJ2-3	13	CASSLVRADTQYF
TRBV20-1	TRBJ2-3	12	CSAWTSTDTQYF
TRBV29-1	TRBJ2-3	12	CTAGGGTDTQYF
TRBV12-3/TRBV12-4	TRBJ2-7	17	CASSFITGTSGGGEQYF
TRBV11-2	TRBJ2-2	16	CASSSLRDRGAGELFF
TRBV5-1	TRBJ2-7	15	CASSLRTSGGREQYF
TRBV10-3	TRBJ1-1	15	CAIRDGTMKSPEAFF
TRBV5-1	TRBJ1-5	14	CASSLEGREQPQHF
TRBV28	TRBJ2-6	15	CASSSPSSGANVLTF
TRBV5-1	TRBJ2-2	14	CASTPVVNTGELFF
TRBV20-1	TRBJ1-6	16	CSAQGTTGTGGSPLHF
TRBV5-6	TRBJ2-1	16	CASSLEAVSSYNEQFF
TRBV18	TRBJ2-2	17	CASSPPRVGENTGELFF
TRBV5-8	TRBJ2-3	15	CASSLADSFTDTQYF
TRBV6-5	TRBJ1-2	13	CASRMDGNYGYTF
TRBV29-1	TRBJ1-4	13	CSVGGQGREKLFF
TRBV20-1	TRBJ2-7	14	CSASRPGRLYEQYF
TRBV5-6	TRBJ2-7	16	CASSLVVRTARSEQYF
TRBV3-1	TRBJ2-1	14	CASSLRGSYNEQFF
TRBV20-1	TRBJ2-5	16	CSARIQGPQVGETQYF
TRBV11-2	TRBJ1-2	13	CASSPRLNYGYTF
TRBV12-3/TRBV12-4	TRBJ2-7	13	CASSLDREYEQYF
TRBV4-1	TRBJ2-7	15	CASSPLGTGIREQYF
TRBV7-3	TRBJ1-1	14	CASSPRQGGTEAFF
TRBV6-1	TRBJ2-1	15	CASSIGPRGGSEQFF
TRBV10-3	TRBJ2-7	14	CAITELAGGSEQYF
TRBV3-1	TRBJ2-2	15	CASSQGQFNTGELFF
TRBV5-1	TRBJ1-1	12	CASSLGTTEAFF
TRBV20-1	TRBJ1-4	15	CSARDVGAGHEKLFF
TRBV5-4	TRBJ1-1	16	CASSLASGRGPTEAFF